One sample yielded the 10 T cell receptor beta chains listed below, sequenced in a study of blood T cell repertoires in COVID-19. Generated by immunoSEQ multiplex PCR, the TCRdb table keeps only in-frame clones and is missing some. There are roughly 330,000 clones in the sample; over 75% occur only once, and about 3.9% lies in the top ten. Sequencing was done on a sample of peripheral blood. The receptors derive from a woman between 45 and 60 years old with active or convalescent COVID-19.

The chain has TRBV5-4 and TRBJ2-5; 7 positions match TRBD2. Trimming at V came to 7 bases and at J to 0 bases, leaving 3 bases not matched to a gene. The CDR3 contains 13 residues. Germline loops: CDR1 SGHNT, CDR2 YYREEE (reference sequence). The CDR3 DNA reads TGTGCCAGCCACCGGGGGGACCAAGAGACCCAGTACTTC. Protein sequence: CASHRGDQETQYF.

This clone has more than one count but fewer than ten. This chain joins TRBV3-1 (or the pseudogene TRBV3-2) and TRBJ1-4; no clear D gene. CDR1 and CDR2 (germline): LGHDT, YNNKEL (reference sequence). The CDR3 consists of 17 residues. Trimming took 4 bases from V and 3 from J, leaving 18 bases between them. The CDR3 DNA sequence: TGTGCCAGCAGCCCCCAAACACAGTTTATGCCTAATGAAAAACTGTTTTTT. As protein: CASSPQTQFMPNEKLFF.

There are a few counts of this clone. The genes are TRBV15 and TRBJ2-7; no definite D call. Germline V lookup: CDR1 LNHNV, CDR2 YYDKDF (reference sequence). The CDR3 spans 15 residues. V lost 0 bases, J lost 3 bases, and 12 bases lay in between. CDR3 nucleotide sequence: TGTGCCACCAGCAGAGAGGTCAACCCTAACTACGAGCAGTACTTC. It yields the protein CATSREVNPNYEQYF.

The chain links TRBV7-2 to TRBJ1-2; 7 nucleotides match TRBD1. Looked up from germline, CDR1 is SGHTA and CDR2 is FQGNSA. V dropped 0 bases and J dropped 2; count of bases not matched to a gene: 0. CDR3 length equals 14 residues. CDR3 amino acids: CASSLAGQNYGYTF. DNA for the CDR3: TGTGCCAGCAGCTTAGCGGGACAGAACTATGGCTACACCTTC.

This clone was picked up one time. V and J are TRBV25-1 and TRBJ1-2; 7 nucleotides line up with TRBD1. Trimming cost V 2 bases and J 4 bases; bases outside gene matches: 10. The CDR3 loop spans 16 amino acids. Germline V lookup: CDR1 MGHDK, CDR2 SYGVNS. The CDR3 nucleotides read TGTGCCAGCAGTGAACTTCCCACAGACAGGGCCTATGGCTACACCTTC. Protein product: CASSELPTDRAYGYTF.

This chain connects TRBV7-2 to TRBJ1-5; D unresolved. Germline lookup yields CDR1 SGHTA and CDR2 FQGNSA. The CDR3 loop spans 15 amino acids. Trimming stripped 7 bases from V and 6 bases from J, with 19 bases between. This chain's CDR3 is CASTFRRASGQPQHF. The DNA of the CDR3 is TGTGCCAGCACCTTTCGGAGGGCAAGCGGTCAGCCCCAGCATTTT.

The chain links TRBV4-1 to TRBJ1-5; the D gene is possibly TRBD1 (5 bases). Trimming stripped 4 bases from V and 0 bases from J, with 19 bases between. This CDR3 contains 18 residues. Germline CDR1 is MGHRA and CDR2 is YSYEKL. The CDR3 coding sequence is TGCGCCAGCAGCCCAGAGGGCAGGGATATTCATAGCAATCAGCCCCAGCATTTT. It yields the protein CASSPEGRDIHSNQPQHF.

This chain links TRBV11-2 with TRBJ2-7; the match to TRBD2 covers 11 bases. The junction had 3 bases not matched to a gene; V was cut back by 5 bases and J by 3 bases. In germline, CDR1 is SGHAT, CDR2 FQNNGV. CDR3 length equals 14 residues. Here the CDR3 reads CASSTGLAGYEQYF. The CDR3, as DNA: TGTGCCAGCAGCACCGGACTAGCGGGCTACGAGCAGTACTTC. The variable domain in full, completed from reference TRBV11-2 and TRBJ2-7, reads EAGVAQSPRYKIIEKRQSVAFWCNPISGHATLYWYQQILGQGPKLLIQFQNNGVVDDSQLPKDRFSAERLKGVDSTLKIQPAKLEDSAVYLCASSTGLAGYEQYFGPGTRLTVT.

This chain connects TRBV10-3 to TRBJ1-4; D is unresolved. With 4 bases removed from V and 3 bases from J, the gap between germline ends came to 9 bases. This CDR3 region has 14 residues. Germline V gene sequence: CDR1 ENHRY, CDR2 SYGVKD. CDR3 loop: CAISGRRANEKLFF. CDR3 sequence (DNA): TGTGCCATCAGTGGTCGTCGGGCTAATGAAAAACTGTTTTTT.

This sequence joins TRBV5-1 and TRBJ2-3; D unclear. This CDR3 contains 14 residues. Germline CDR1 is SGHRS and CDR2 is YFSETQ. Trimming stripped 5 bases from V and 2 bases from J, with 12 bases between. CDR3: CASRIQIITDTQYF. The CDR3 DNA is TGCGCCAGCAGAATCCAAATCATCACAGATACGCAGTATTTT.